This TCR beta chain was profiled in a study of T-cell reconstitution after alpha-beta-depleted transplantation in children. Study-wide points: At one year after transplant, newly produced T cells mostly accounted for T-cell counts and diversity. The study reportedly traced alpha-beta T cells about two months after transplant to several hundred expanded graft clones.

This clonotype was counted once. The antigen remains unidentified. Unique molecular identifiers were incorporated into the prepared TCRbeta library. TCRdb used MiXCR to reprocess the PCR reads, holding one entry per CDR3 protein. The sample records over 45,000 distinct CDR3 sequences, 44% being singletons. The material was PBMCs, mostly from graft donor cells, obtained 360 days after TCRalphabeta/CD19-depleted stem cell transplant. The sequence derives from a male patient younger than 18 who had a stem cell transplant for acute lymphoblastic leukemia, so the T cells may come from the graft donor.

CDR3 in DNA: TGCGCCAGCAGCGTGACTAGCGGGAGTCTGACCTACGAGCAGTACTTC. This codes for CASSVTSGSLTYEQYF. The V and J genes are TRBV5-1 and TRBJ2-7, with 12 bases fitting TRBD2. Per germline, CDR1 SGHRS and CDR2 YFSETQ. This CDR3 comprises 16 residues. V lost 4 bases, J lost 2 bases, and 7 bases stayed unmatched.